Detailed here is one T cell receptor beta chain. The antigen remains unidentified. 60 Vbeta and 13 Jbeta primers were used in PCR. This table comes from immunoSEQ multiplex PCR, and its TCRdb copy is limited to in-frame clones, with some not included. The table lists approximately 210,000 clones, roughly 80% of them singletons, with around 0.42% in the top ten. These data originate in a study of cytomegalovirus exposure and HLA in healthy donors. Whole-study results and caveats: TCR beta chains numbering some 160 were designated cytomegalovirus-associated. For TCR beta chains, V- and J-gene trimming was later linked to a missense DCLRE1C variant.

The CDR3 extends over 14 amino acids. Trimming shortened V by 6 bases and J by 10 bases, and 19 bases separated the two germline ends. Per the germline V gene, CDR1 is MNHNS and CDR2 is SASEGT. The sample was PBMCs. This TCR was recovered from a male donor in good health and CMV-seropositive. The V gene is TRBV6-1, the J gene TRBJ1-3; TRBD1 is a possible D gene (5 bases). The DNA for the CDR3 is TGTGCCAGCAGCCTCACGGGGGACCGCCGAACCATATATTTT. Protein: CASSLTGDRRTIYF.